The clone carrying this TCR beta chain was detected a few times. Its target is not known. These data originate in a study of identical twins. Study-wide results and limits: Alpha sequences out of frame and shared by twins had excess low generation probability. The study reached conclusions through statistical analysis that was cross-sectional, not following the same donors.

All donors comprised healthy Caucasians. A universal primer site came from template switching; cDNA carried unique molecular identifiers. Using its own MiXCR run on the 5' RACE reads, TCRdb lists one record per CDR3 protein. The sample includes about 190,000 distinct CDR3 sequences, about a sixth of them seen just once. Looked up from germline, CDR1 is LGHDT and CDR2 is YNNKEL (reference sequence). Between the trimmed V and J ends, which lost 7 bases and 2 bases, there was a span of 5 bases. The CDR3 runs 11 residues. These data were also filed under a second study, of T cells expressing NK-cell markers.

The sequenced sample was CD8+ T cells sorted from blood. The chain is built from TRBV3-1 and TRBJ1-2; D uncertain. The receptor was isolated from a woman aged 18-29 years in good health. The CDR3 nucleotides read TGTGCCAGCACGGACAACTATGGCTACACCTTC. Its protein is CASTDNYGYTF. The full variable domain, its missing parts supplied by reference TRBV3-1 and TRBJ1-2, is DTAVSQTPKYLVTQMGNDKSIKCEQNLGHDTMYWYKQDSKKFLKIMFSYNNKELIINETVPNRFSPKSPDKAHLNLHINSLELGDSAVYFCASTDNYGYTFGSGTRLTVV.